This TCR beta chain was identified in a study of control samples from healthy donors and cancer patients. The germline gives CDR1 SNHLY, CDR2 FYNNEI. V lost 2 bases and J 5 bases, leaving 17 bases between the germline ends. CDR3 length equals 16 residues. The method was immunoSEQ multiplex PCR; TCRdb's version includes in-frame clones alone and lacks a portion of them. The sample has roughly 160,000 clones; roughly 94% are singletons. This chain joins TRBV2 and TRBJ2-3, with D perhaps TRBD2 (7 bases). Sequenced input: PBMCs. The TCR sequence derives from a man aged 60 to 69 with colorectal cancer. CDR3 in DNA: TGTGCCAGCAGTGAACCCCGGGGGGCAGGGTTAGATACGCAGTATTTT. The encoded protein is CASSEPRGAGLDTQYF. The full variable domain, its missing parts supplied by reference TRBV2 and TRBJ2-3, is EPEVTQTPSHQVTQMGQEVILRCVPISNHLYFYWYRQILGQKVEFLVSFYNNEISEKSEIFDDQFSVERPDGSNFTLKIRSTKLEDSAMYFCASSEPRGAGLDTQYFGPGTRLTVL.